What follows are 32 T cell receptor beta chains derived from one specimen sequenced in a study of blood T cell repertoires in COVID-19. The assay was immunoSEQ multiplex PCR, and TCRdb's table has in-frame clones only and misses some. The sample holds about 140,000 clones, 84% seen once. Source material: PBMCs or T cells enriched from blood (not recorded which). The receptors come from a woman between 18 and 30 years old who had been exposed to COVID-19.

The chain links TRBV10-3 to TRBJ2-3, with 14 bases that match TRBD2. Germline V gene sequence: CDR1 ENHRY, CDR2 SYGVKD. The J segment lost 1 base and the V segment lost 10 bases, leaving 10 bases of the junction unmatched. There are 17 residues in the CDR3. The CDR3 DNA is TGTGCCACGGCTCCGGGACTAGCGGGAGCGGGCACAGATACGCAGTATTTT. It codes for CATAPGLAGAGTDTQYF.

This clone was observed at least ten times. The rearrangement joins TRBV27 to TRBJ2-7; 7 bases fit TRBD2. CDR1 MNHEY and CDR2 SMNVEV come from the germline V gene (reference sequence). The CDR3 sequence is 16 residues long. The junction had 9 bases not matched to a gene; V was cut back by 4 bases and J by 0 bases. The CDR3 region is CASSSSGGLSSYEQYF. CDR3 sequence (DNA): TGTGCCAGCAGTTCCTCGGGAGGCCTAAGCTCCTACGAGCAGTACTTC.

The chain has TRBV6-5 and TRBJ2-7, with 12 positions matching TRBD2. Germline V CDR1 and CDR2: MNHEY, SVGAGI. V shed 6 bases, J shed 2 bases, and the junction held 2 bases outside the gene matches. CDR3 size: 14 residues. The CDR3 spells CASRRLAGAYEQYF. The CDR3 DNA sequence: TGTGCCAGCAGGAGACTAGCGGGAGCCTACGAGCAGTACTTC.

This clone was counted once. The chain combines TRBV12-3 or TRBV12-4 with TRBJ2-7; a weak D match, TRBD1 (5 bases). This CDR3 spans 13 amino acids. V lost 3 bases and J 4 bases, leaving 10 bases between the germline ends. In DNA, the CDR3 is TGTGCCAGCAGTTTTAGGGGTCGGTACGAGCAGTACTTC. Protein: CASSFRGRYEQYF.

The count of this clone is one. V gene TRBV5-1 combines with J gene TRBJ2-3, with D possibly being TRBD2 (6 bases). The CDR3 loop spans 14 amino acids. V gave up 3 bases and J gave up 2 bases, with 10 bases separating them. Germline V gene lookup returns CDR1 SGHRS and CDR2 YFSETQ. The CDR3 nucleotides are TGCGCCAGCAGCTACGGGACTCTCACAGATACGCAGTATTTT. It yields the protein CASSYGTLTDTQYF.

V is TRBV3-1 (or the pseudogene TRBV3-2) and J is TRBJ1-1; D unclear. There are 16 residues in the CDR3. V was shortened by 0 bases and J by 0 bases, with 11 bases between the two germline ends. CDR1 LGHDT and CDR2 YNNKEL come from the germline V gene (reference sequence). This chain's CDR3 is CASSQERLTMNTEAFF. The CDR3 DNA reads as TGTGCCAGCAGCCAAGAGCGGCTTACTATGAACACTGAAGCTTTCTTT.

This rearrangement joins TRBV2 to TRBJ2-7, with TRBD2 matching 12 bases. The germline V gene has CDR1 SNHLY and CDR2 FYNNEI. The CDR3 length is 18 residues. The V and J ends lost 5 bases and 0 bases, in that order; junction bases with no gene match: 11. The CDR3 loop is CASSSWASGRASSYEQYF. The CDR3 DNA sequence: TGTGCCAGCAGTTCGTGGGCTAGCGGGAGGGCCAGCTCCTACGAGCAGTACTTC.

This chain links TRBV11-1 with TRBJ1-1; a possible D gene is TRBD1 (6 bases). Germline V CDR1 and CDR2: SGHAT, FQDESV (reference sequence). The CDR3 consists of 14 residues. V lost 7 bases to trimming and J lost 2 bases, with 14 bases between them. The CDR3 sequence: CASNEGGVNTEAFF. The DNA for the CDR3 is TGTGCCAGCAACGAAGGGGGAGTAAACACTGAAGCTTTCTTT.

The V call is TRBV6-1, the J call TRBJ1-2, with a weak D call TRBD1 (5 bases). The CDR3 spans 15 residues. Between the trimmed V and J ends, which lost 0 bases and 4 bases, there was a span of 12 bases. Germline loops: CDR1 MNHNS, CDR2 SASEGT. This CDR3 is CASSEAGQGPYGYTF. In nucleotides, the CDR3 is TGTGCCAGCAGTGAAGCTGGTCAGGGCCCCTATGGCTACACCTTC.

Only a few counts were recorded for this clone. The genes are TRBV19 and TRBJ2-3; D may be TRBD1 (7 bases). Trimming pared 7 bases from V and 3 bases from J, leaving 17 bases between. CDR1 is LNHDA, CDR2 SQIVND, per germline (reference sequence). The CDR3 contains 15 residues. CDR3 in amino acids: CASTGSGGRTDTQYF. CDR3 nucleotides: TGTGCCAGTACCGGATCAGGGGGGAGGACAGATACGCAGTATTTT.

There are a few counts of this clone. The V and J genes are TRBV2 and TRBJ2-2; TRBD1 aligns across 10 bases. Germline CDR1 SNHLY, CDR2 FYNNEI. CDR3 length equals 15 residues. V dropped 1 base and J dropped 7; count of bases not matched to a gene: 3. CDR3 residues: CASSEVGDRGGELFF. The CDR3 DNA reads as TGTGCCAGCAGTGAAGTAGGGGACAGGGGCGGGGAGCTGTTTTTT. The variable domain in full, completed from reference TRBV2 and TRBJ2-2, reads EPEVTQTPSHQVTQMGQEVILRCVPISNHLYFYWYRQILGQKVEFLVSFYNNEISEKSEIFDDQFSVERPDGSNFTLKIRSTKLEDSAMYFCASSEVGDRGGELFFGEGSRLTVL.

The rearrangement joins TRBV10-2 to TRBJ1-5; 7 bases fit TRBD1. The V gene's germline CDR1 is WSHSY and CDR2 SAAADI. The CDR3 length is 14 residues. Germline trimming cut 6 bases from V and 3 bases from J; bases unmatched to any gene: 5. As DNA, the CDR3 is TGCGCCAGCAGGAGGACAGGAGACAATCAGCCCCAGCATTTT. Residues: CASRRTGDNQPQHF.

This chain uses TRBV6-5 with TRBJ2-1, with a tentative D call TRBD2 (7 bases). V lost 10 bases to trimming and J lost 1 base, with 17 bases between them. CDR1 is MNHEY, CDR2 SVGAGI, per germline. This CDR3 region has 15 residues. The CDR3 is CATSEGGASYNEQFF. The CDR3 coding sequence is TGTGCCACTTCGGAGGGGGGGGCATCCTACAATGAGCAGTTCTTC.

The CDR3 nucleotides read TGTGCCTGGGGGACGACTAGCGGCCACTACGAGCAGTACTTC. Encoded protein: CAWGTTSGHYEQYF. J is TRBJ2-7 and V is TRBV30; 9 bases match TRBD2. The CDR3 length is 14 residues. After removal of 5 bases from V and 3 bases from J, the junction contained 8 bases not matched to a gene. CDR1 is GTSNPN and CDR2 is SVGIG in the germline V gene (reference sequence).

The genes are TRBV9 and TRBJ1-1, with D tentatively TRBD1 (5 bases). The germline V and J ends were trimmed by 2 bases and 1 base, with 9 bases remaining between them. CDR1 is SGDLS and CDR2 is YYNGEE in the germline V gene. The CDR3 has 14 residues. CDR3 sequence (DNA): TGTGCCAGCAGCGTGCTTCAGGGGAACACTGAAGCTTTCTTT. It specifies CASSVLQGNTEAFF.

J is TRBJ2-1 and V is TRBV6-5; weak D call: TRBD1 (8 bases). Germline CDR1 reads MNHEY; CDR2 reads SVGAGI. V was clipped by 5 bases and J by 12 bases, with 17 bases between them. The CDR3 has 13 residues. The CDR3 DNA reads as TGTGCCAGCAGTATCGGACAGGGCGGGAGGCAGTTCTTC. Its translation: CASSIGQGGRQFF.

V usage is TRBV4-1 and J usage is TRBJ1-1, with D tentatively TRBD1 (5 bases). CDR3 size: 14 residues. V lost 0 bases and J 5 bases, leaving 10 bases between the germline ends. In germline, CDR1 is MGHRA, CDR2 YSYEKL. CDR3: CASSQDRQQTEAFF. CDR3 bases: TGCGCCAGCAGCCAAGATCGACAGCAGACTGAAGCTTTCTTT.

The chain is built from TRBV6-4 and TRBJ1-5; maybe TRBD1 (5 bases). V gave up 1 base and J gave up 5 bases, with 15 bases separating them. Germline CDR1 MRHNA, CDR2 SNTAGT. CDR3 size: 16 residues. The CDR3: CASSDYEKGFHQPQHF. CDR3 DNA sequence: TGTGCCAGCAGTGACTACGAAAAGGGGTTCCATCAGCCCCAGCATTTT.

The rearrangement links TRBV30 to TRBJ2-1, with 8 bases that match TRBD2. CDR1 is GTSNPN and CDR2 is SVGIG in the germline V gene (reference sequence). This CDR3 has 14 residues. Trimming cost V 0 bases and J 7 bases; bases outside gene matches: 5. CDR3: CAWSVGGRRNEQFF. In nucleotides, the CDR3 is TGTGCCTGGAGTGTTGGCGGGAGGAGGAATGAGCAGTTCTTC.

This chain uses TRBV11-3 with TRBJ1-4; 7 positions match TRBD1. This CDR3 has 17 amino acids. Looked up from germline, CDR1 is SGHNT and CDR2 is YENEEA. Germline trimming cut 1 base from V and 8 bases from J; bases unmatched to any gene: 13. As DNA, the CDR3 is TGTGCCAGCAGCTTAGCGGGCAGGGGGTGGTTAGGGGAAAAACTGTTTTTT. This translates into CASSLAGRGWLGEKLFF.

This clone was counted a single time. J is TRBJ1-4 and V is TRBV7-9, with unresolved D. The CDR3 loop spans 13 amino acids. The V end lost 1 base, the J end lost 8 bases, and 8 bases lay between the germline ends. Germline V gene lookup returns CDR1 SEHNR and CDR2 FQNEAQ (reference sequence). The CDR3 loop is CASSLGRREKLFF. Written as DNA, the CDR3 is TGTGCCAGCAGCTTAGGGAGACGCGAAAAACTGTTTTTT.

The chain recombines TRBV2 with TRBJ2-7, with a tentative D call TRBD2 (6 bases). The CDR3 is 14 residues long. Deletions cut 7 bases from V and 5 bases from J, with 18 bases between. Germline V gene lookup returns CDR1 SNHLY and CDR2 FYNNEI. CDR3 residues: CASTGDAASHEQYF. As DNA, the CDR3 is TGTGCCAGCACGGGGGACGCAGCGAGTCACGAGCAGTACTTC.

In this sample, this clone turned up once. The chain joins TRBV7-2 to TRBJ2-1, with a possible D match to TRBD1 (6 bases). The germline V gene encodes CDR1 SGHTA and CDR2 FQGNSA. V gave up 3 bases and J gave up 10 bases, with 13 bases separating them. The CDR3 is made up of 13 amino acids. CDR3 amino acids: CASSFYRDSEQFF. The CDR3 DNA is TGTGCCAGCAGCTTCTACAGGGATTCGGAGCAGTTCTTC.

The gene calls are TRBV7-2 and TRBJ2-1; a weak D match, TRBD2 (6 bases). This CDR3 is 16 amino acids long. Trimming removed 1 base at V and 0 bases at J, with 10 bases between. Germline V gene sequence: CDR1 SGHTA, CDR2 FQGNSA. The CDR3: CASSLERALSYNEQFF. CDR3 nucleotides: TGTGCCAGCAGCTTAGAGCGGGCCCTCTCCTACAATGAGCAGTTCTTC.

This clone was observed once. V gene TRBV28 combines with J gene TRBJ2-1, with 9 bases lining up with TRBD2. The J segment lost 6 bases and the V segment lost 1 base, leaving 4 bases of the junction unmatched. CDR3 length: 15 residues. Germline V lookup: CDR1 MDHEN, CDR2 SYDVKM. CDR3 amino acids: CASSLLREGVNEQFF. The CDR3 DNA reads TGTGCCAGCAGTTTATTGCGGGAGGGTGTCAATGAGCAGTTCTTC.

The V gene is TRBV5-4, the J gene TRBJ1-4; 8 bases fit TRBD1. After removal of 0 bases from V and 7 bases from J, the junction contained 5 bases not matched to a gene. Per the germline V gene, CDR1 is SGHNT and CDR2 is YYREEE (reference sequence). There are 15 residues in the CDR3. The CDR3 is CASSLEAGGGEKLFF. The CDR3, as DNA: TGTGCCAGCAGCTTGGAAGCAGGGGGCGGTGAAAAACTGTTTTTT.

This clone was seen once. The V gene is TRBV27, the J gene TRBJ2-1, with D maybe TRBD2 (5 bases). The CDR3 is 16 amino acids. V lost 0 bases, J lost 3 bases, and 12 bases lay in between. Germline V lookup: CDR1 MNHEY, CDR2 SMNVEV (reference sequence). This CDR3 is CASSLSSVLIYNEQFF. CDR3 in DNA: TGTGCCAGCAGTTTATCTAGCGTTCTAATCTACAATGAGCAGTTCTTC.

The chain employs TRBV18 and TRBJ2-3, with D unclear. This CDR3 has 15 residues. Trimming removed 0 bases at V and 4 bases at J, with 11 bases between. The V gene's germline CDR1 is KGHSH and CDR2 LQKENI. CDR3 bases: TGTGCCAGCTCACCACCTTCGGTTGTGGCAGATACGCAGTATTTT. Protein sequence: CASSPPSVVADTQYF. The full variable domain, rest sourced from reference TRBV18 and TRBJ2-3, is NAGVMQNPRHLVRRRGQEARLRCSPMKGHSHVYWYRQLPEEGLKFMVYLQKENIIDESGMPKERFSAEFPKEGPSILRIQQVVRGDSAAYFCASSPPSVVADTQYFGPGTRLTVL.

The CDR3 DNA reads TGCAGCGTCATTAGGGGCCACGAGCAGTACTTC. It encodes CSVIRGHEQYF. The chain combines TRBV29-1 with TRBJ2-7, with D maybe TRBD1 (5 bases). The CDR3 loop spans 11 amino acids. The V end lost 6 bases, the J end lost 5 bases, and 11 bases lay between the germline ends. CDR1 is SQVTM, CDR2 ANQGSEA, per germline.

The chain recombines TRBV7-9 with TRBJ2-1; 7 bases are a match to TRBD2. This CDR3 region has 17 residues. The trim removed 4 bases at V and 0 bases at J, leaving 9 bases unmatched. Germline loops: CDR1 SEHNR, CDR2 FQNEAQ (reference sequence). The CDR3 DNA reads as TGTGCCAGCAGCTCGGCGCTAGCGGAAAGCTCCTACAATGAGCAGTTCTTC. Amino acids: CASSSALAESSYNEQFF.

This sequence joins TRBV28 and TRBJ2-3; 11 bases align to TRBD2. The ends lost 1 base at V and 5 bases at J; junction bases unmatched: 5. Germline CDR1 is MDHEN and CDR2 is SYDVKM. The CDR3 is made up of 16 amino acids. This CDR3 reads CASSLFSGRAGDTQYF. CDR3 DNA: TGTGCCAGCAGTTTATTTAGCGGGAGGGCCGGAGATACGCAGTATTTT.

The V gene is TRBV3-1 (or the pseudogene TRBV3-2), the J gene TRBJ2-5, with D perhaps TRBD2 (6 bases). Germline assignment: CDR1 LGHDT and CDR2 YNNKEL (reference sequence). This CDR3 contains 17 residues. The germline V and J ends were trimmed by 0 bases and 4 bases, with 18 bases remaining between them. CDR3 loop: CASSQDHPGLALETQYF. CDR3 bases: TGTGCCAGCAGCCAAGATCATCCCGGGCTAGCGTTAGAGACCCAGTACTTC.